This T cell receptor (beta chain) was documented in a study of T-cell reconstitution after alpha-beta-depleted transplantation in children (dated by TCRdb to 2016 to 2017). With respect to the entire study: Using TCR repertoire profiling, the study followed T-cell immune reconstitution in a quantitative way in children after TCRalphabeta/CD19-depleted allogeneic hematopoietic cell transplantation. Study-level results and caveats: Over subsequent months, a decline in hyperexpanded clone frequencies was noted, and after one year, T-cell counts and TCRbeta diversity were mostly ascribed to newly produced T cells. In some patients, the high TCRbeta diversity seen at day 60 was put down to recipient T cells and intrathymic progenitors that had survived conditioning. The apparently early recovery of alphabetaT-cell counts about two months after transplant reportedly depended on only several hundred rapidly expanded clones that came from non-depleted graft cells.

This clonotype was seen repeatedly, ten times or more. No cognate antigen has been identified for it. No much larger clone is present one base from it, and per-base qualities are unavailable. CDR1 and CDR2 are drawn from the germline V gene: SQVTM, ANQGSEA. At the junction V is shortened by 2 bases and J by 2 bases, with 6 bases in between. Taken from cysteine to phenylalanine, the CDR3 has 12 residues. The DNA shown is the 36-base CDR3, in frame from base 1. Library preparation employed PCR. The data were produced on an Illumina HiSeq 2500. TCR libraries were prepared with molecular barcoding, using unique molecular identifiers to normalize TCRbeta repertoire quantification. TCRdb applied fastp at Q25 and MiXCR to the public reads, then kept only in-frame beta chains. When rows share a CDR3 protein, they turn into one entry using the most common DNA and genes. This sample holds some 600,000 distinct CDR3 sequences; 10% to 15% were observed only once. Of the sample, about 2.2% falls within the top ten clones.

Interpreted using the paper, the treatment or condition label stands for: allogeneic hematopoietic cell transplantation with graft depleted of TCRalphabeta T cells and CD19 B cells. The transplant recipients were children given TCRalphabeta/CD19-depleted allogeneic hematopoietic cell grafts. The clonotype was recovered from a male patient younger than 18 who had a stem cell transplant for acute myeloid leukemia, so the T cells may come from the graft donor. The specimen comprised PBMCs, mostly from graft donor cells, sampled 360 days after TCRalphabeta/CD19-depleted stem cell transplant. The V and J genes are TRBV29-1 and TRBJ2-5; the D gene assignment is ambiguous. The CDR3 amino acid sequence is: CSVEWQQETQYF. The DNA reads TGCAGCGTTGAATGGCAGCAAGAGACCCAGTACTTC.